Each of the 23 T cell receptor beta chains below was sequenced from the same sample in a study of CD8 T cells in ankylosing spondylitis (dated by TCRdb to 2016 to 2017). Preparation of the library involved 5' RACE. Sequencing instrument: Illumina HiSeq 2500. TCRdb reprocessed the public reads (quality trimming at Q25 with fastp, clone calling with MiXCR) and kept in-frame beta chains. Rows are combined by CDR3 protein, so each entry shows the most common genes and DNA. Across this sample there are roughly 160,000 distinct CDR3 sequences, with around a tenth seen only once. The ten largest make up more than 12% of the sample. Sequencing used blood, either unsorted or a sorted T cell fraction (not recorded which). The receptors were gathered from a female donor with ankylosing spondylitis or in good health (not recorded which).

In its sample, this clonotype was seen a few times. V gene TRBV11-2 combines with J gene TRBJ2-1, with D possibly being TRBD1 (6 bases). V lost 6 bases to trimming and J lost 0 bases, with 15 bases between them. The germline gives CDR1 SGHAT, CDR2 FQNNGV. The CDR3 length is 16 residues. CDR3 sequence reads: CASRLGGPRSYNEQFF. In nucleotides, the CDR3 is TGTGCCAGCAGACTAGGGGGACCGCGCTCCTACAATGAGCAGTTCTTC.

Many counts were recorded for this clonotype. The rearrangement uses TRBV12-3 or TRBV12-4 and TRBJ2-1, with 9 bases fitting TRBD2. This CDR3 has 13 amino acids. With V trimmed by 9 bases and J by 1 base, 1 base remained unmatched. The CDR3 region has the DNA TGTGCCAGTACTAGCGGGTCCTACAATGAGCAGTTCTTC. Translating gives CASTSGSYNEQFF.

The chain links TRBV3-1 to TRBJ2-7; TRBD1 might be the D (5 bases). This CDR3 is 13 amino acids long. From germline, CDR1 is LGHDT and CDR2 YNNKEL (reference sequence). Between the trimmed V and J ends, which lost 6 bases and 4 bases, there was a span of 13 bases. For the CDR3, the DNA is TGTGCCAGCAGAACTGACAAGGGGTACGAGCAGTACTTC. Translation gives CASRTDKGYEQYF.

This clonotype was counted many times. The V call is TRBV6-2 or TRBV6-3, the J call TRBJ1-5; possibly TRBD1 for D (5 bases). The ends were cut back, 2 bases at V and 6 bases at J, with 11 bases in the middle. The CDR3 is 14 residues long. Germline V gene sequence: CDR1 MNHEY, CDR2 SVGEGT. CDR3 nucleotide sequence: TGTGCCAGCAGTTACGAAGGGGTGGGTCAGCCCCAGCATTTT. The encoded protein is CASSYEGVGQPQHF.

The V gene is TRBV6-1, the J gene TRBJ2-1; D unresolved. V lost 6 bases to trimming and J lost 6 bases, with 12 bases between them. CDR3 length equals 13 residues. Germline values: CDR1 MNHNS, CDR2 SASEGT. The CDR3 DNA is TGTGCCAGCAGCCGAACCAAAAGCAATGAGCAGTTCTTC. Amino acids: CASSRTKSNEQFF.

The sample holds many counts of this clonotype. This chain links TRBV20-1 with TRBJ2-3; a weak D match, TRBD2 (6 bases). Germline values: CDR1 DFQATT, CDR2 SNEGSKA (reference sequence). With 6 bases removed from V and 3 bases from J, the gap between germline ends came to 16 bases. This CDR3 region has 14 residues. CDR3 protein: CSAPRGLQTDTQYF. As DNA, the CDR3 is TGCAGTGCACCGAGGGGACTTCAAACAGATACGCAGTATTTT.

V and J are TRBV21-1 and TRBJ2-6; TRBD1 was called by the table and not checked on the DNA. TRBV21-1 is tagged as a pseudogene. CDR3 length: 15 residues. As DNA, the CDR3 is TGTGCCAGCAGCACACAGGGGGCTGGGGCCAACGTCCTGACTTTC. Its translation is CASSTQGAGANVLTF.

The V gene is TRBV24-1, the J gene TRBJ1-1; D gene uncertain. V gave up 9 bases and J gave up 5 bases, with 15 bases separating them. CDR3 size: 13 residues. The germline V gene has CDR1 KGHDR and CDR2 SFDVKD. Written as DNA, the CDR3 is TGTGCCACCGGACGCTCCGGTATGACTGAAGCTTTCTTT. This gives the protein CATGRSGMTEAFF.

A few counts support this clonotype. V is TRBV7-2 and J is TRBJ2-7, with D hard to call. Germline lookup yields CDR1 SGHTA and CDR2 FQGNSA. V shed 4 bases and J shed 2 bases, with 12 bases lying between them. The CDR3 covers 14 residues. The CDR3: CASSSRGPPYEQYF. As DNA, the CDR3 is TGTGCCAGCAGCTCCCGAGGTCCCCCCTACGAGCAGTACTTC.

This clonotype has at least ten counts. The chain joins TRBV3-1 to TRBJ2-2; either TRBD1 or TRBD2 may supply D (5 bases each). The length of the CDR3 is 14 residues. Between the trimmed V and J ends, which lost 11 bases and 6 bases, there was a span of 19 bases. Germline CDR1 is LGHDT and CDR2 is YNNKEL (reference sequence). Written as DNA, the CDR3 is TGTGCCCCAACCGCTACGAGGGGCTCCGGGGAGCTGTTTTTT. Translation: CAPTATRGSGELFF.

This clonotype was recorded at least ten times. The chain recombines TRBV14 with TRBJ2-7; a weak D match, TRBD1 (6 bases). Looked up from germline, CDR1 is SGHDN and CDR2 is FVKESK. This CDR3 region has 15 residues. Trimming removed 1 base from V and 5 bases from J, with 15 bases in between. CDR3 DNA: TGTGCCAGCAGCCAAGTTTCTGGGGGCGTCGACGAGCAGTACTTC. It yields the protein CASSQVSGGVDEQYF. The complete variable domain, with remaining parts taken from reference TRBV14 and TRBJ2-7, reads EAGVTQFPSHSVIEKGQTVTLRCDPISGHDNLYWYRRVMGKEIKFLLHFVKESKQDESGMPNNRFLAERTGGTYSTLKVQPAELEDSGVYFCASSQVSGGVDEQYFGPGTRLTVT.

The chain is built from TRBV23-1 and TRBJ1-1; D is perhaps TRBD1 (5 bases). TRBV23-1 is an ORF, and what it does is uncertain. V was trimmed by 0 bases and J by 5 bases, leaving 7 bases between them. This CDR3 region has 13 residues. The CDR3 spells CASSQSQGTEAFF. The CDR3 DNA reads TGCGCCAGCAGTCAATCCCAGGGAACTGAAGCTTTCTTT.

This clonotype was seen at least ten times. The CDR3 reads CSARERDFSYEQYF. The CDR3 DNA sequence: TGCAGTGCTAGAGAGCGGGACTTCTCCTACGAGCAGTACTTC. The chain recombines TRBV20-1 with TRBJ2-7, with D maybe TRBD2 (6 bases). Trimming stripped 0 bases from V and 0 bases from J, with 9 bases between. Germline assignment: CDR1 DFQATT and CDR2 SNEGSKA (reference sequence). CDR3 length: 14 residues.

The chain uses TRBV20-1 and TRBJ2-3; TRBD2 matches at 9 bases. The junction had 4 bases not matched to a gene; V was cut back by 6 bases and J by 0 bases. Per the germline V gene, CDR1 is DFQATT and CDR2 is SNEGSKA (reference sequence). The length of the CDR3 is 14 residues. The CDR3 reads CSASAGGSTDTQYF. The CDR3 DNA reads TGCAGTGCGAGCGCGGGAGGGAGCACAGATACGCAGTATTTT.

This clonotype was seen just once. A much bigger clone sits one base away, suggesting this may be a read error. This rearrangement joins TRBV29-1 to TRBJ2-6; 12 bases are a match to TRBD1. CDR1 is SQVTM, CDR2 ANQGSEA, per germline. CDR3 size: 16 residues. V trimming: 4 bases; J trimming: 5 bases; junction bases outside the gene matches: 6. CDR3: CSVVGTGGAWANVLTF. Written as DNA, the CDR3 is TGCAGCGTTGTTGGGACAGGGGGCGCTTGGGCCAACGTCCTGACTTTC.

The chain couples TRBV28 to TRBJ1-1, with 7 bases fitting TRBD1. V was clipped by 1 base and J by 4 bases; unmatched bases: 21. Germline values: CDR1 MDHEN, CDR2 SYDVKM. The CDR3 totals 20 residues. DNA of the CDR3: TGTGCCAGCAGTTTATATGAGCCGGGACAGATAACCTTCTTGGGCACTGAAGCTTTCTTT. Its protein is CASSLYEPGQITFLGTEAFF.

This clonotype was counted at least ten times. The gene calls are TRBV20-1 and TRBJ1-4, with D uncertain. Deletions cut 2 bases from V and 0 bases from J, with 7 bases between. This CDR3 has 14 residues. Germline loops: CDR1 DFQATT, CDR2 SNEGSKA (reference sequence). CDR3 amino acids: CSARTDPTNEKLFF. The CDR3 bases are TGCAGTGCTAGAACAGATCCAACTAATGAAAAACTGTTTTTT.

CDR3 DNA sequence: TGCGCCAGCAGCCAAAGTGCAACTAATGAAAAACTGTTTTTT. Its translation is CASSQSATNEKLFF. V gene TRBV4-3 combines with J gene TRBJ1-4; D unresolved. In germline, CDR1 is LGHNA, CDR2 YSLEER. The V and J ends lost 2 bases and 0 bases respectively, with 4 bases between them. There are 14 residues in the CDR3.

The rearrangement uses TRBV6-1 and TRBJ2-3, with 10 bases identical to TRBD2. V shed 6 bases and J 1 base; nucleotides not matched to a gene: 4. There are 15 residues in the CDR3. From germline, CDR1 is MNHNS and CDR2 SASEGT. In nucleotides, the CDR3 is TGTGCCAGCAGAAGGGGGACTAGCGGCACAGATACGCAGTATTTT. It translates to CASRRGTSGTDTQYF.

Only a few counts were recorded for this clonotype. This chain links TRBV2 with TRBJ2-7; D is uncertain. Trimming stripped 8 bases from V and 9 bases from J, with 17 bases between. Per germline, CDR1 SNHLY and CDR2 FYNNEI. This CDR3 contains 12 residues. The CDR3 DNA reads TGTGCCAGCGAGAGCACCTCAGTGGGGCAGTACTTC. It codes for CASESTSVGQYF.

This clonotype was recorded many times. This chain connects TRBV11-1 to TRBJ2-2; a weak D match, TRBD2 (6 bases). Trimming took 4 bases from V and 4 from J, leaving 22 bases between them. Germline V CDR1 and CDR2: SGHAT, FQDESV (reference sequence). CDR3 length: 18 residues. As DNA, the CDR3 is TGTGCCAGCAGCTATTCCTCCGGGACTCCCGACCTCACCGGGGAGCTGTTTTTT. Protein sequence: CASSYSSGTPDLTGELFF.

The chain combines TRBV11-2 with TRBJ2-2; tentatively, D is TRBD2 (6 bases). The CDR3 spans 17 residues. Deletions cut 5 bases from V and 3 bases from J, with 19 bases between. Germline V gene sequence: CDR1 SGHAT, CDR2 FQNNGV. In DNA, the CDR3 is TGTGCCAGCAGCCTTTCCTTCGCCGGGACTCACACCGGGGAGCTGTTTTTT. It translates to CASSLSFAGTHTGELFF.

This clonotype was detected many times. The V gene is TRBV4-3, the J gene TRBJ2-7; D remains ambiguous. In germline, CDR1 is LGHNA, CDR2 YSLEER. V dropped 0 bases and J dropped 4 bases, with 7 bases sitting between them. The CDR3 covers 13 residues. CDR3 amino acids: CASSQDIGYEQYF. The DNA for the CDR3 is TGCGCCAGCAGCCAAGATATAGGTTACGAGCAGTACTTC.